The table lists the clone carrying this T cell receptor (beta chain) with a few counts. In TCRdb, the reads were re-called with MiXCR into one record per CDR3 protein. The sample consists of more than 150,000 distinct CDR3 sequences, approximately 20% of them appearing once. This specimen comes from a study of T cell repertoires in cytomegalovirus infection. Trimming removed 8 bases at V and 8 bases at J, with 16 bases between. The CDR3 covers 13 residues. Germline CDR1 is MDHEN and CDR2 is SYDVKM. The sample consisted of PBMCs. The gene calls are TRBV28 and TRBJ2-1, with D possibly TRBD2 on 7 matching bases. The clonotype was recovered from a human donor in good health (CMV status not recorded). Some clones in this sample may be carry-over from other donors' samples. The CDR3 reads CASGYQGRDEQFF. The CDR3 nucleotides read TGTGCCAGCGGTTACCAGGGGAGGGATGAGCAGTTCTTC.